Shown below are 31 T cell receptor beta chains from a single sample sequenced in a study of CD8+CD57+ T cells in acquired aplastic anemia. Patients selected for sequencing had displayed CD8+CD57+ cell expansion by flow cytometry. Genomic DNA was employed as the template in profiling TCR beta VDJ and CDR3. TCRdb fed the reads into MiXCR, producing one record per CDR3 protein. The data hold about 150,000 distinct CDR3 sequences, with about 50% observed a single time. The sequencing sample was made of sorted CD4+, CD8+, or CD8+CD57+ T cells (not recorded which) from PBMCs. The receptor source for this set is a human donor with aplastic anemia.

The CDR3 spells CASTKAAGTSYEQYF. CDR3 bases: TGTGCCAGCACAAAGGCCGCCGGGACCTCCTACGAGCAGTACTTC. The chain joins TRBV27 to TRBJ2-7; D might be TRBD1 or TRBD2, each matching 5 bases. The CDR3 totals 15 residues. The germline CDR1 and CDR2 sequences are MNHEY and SMNVEV (reference sequence). With 7 bases removed from V and 0 bases from J, the gap between germline ends came to 16 bases.

V usage is TRBV19 and J usage is TRBJ1-2; 10 bases line up with TRBD1. The CDR3 spans 13 residues. Germline loops: CDR1 LNHDA, CDR2 SQIVND (reference sequence). With 3 bases clipped from V and 8 bases from J, the junction kept 3 bases outside the gene matches. CDR3 region: CASSIGTGDGYTF. The DNA for the CDR3 is TGTGCCAGTAGTATTGGGACAGGGGACGGCTACACCTTC.

V usage is TRBV6-5 and J usage is TRBJ1-1; the D is unclear. V gave up 0 bases and J gave up 0 bases, with 5 bases separating them. Germline V gives CDR1 MNHEY, CDR2 SVGAGI. This CDR3 comprises 14 residues. The CDR3 is CASSYSKVNTEAFF. The CDR3 DNA is TGTGCCAGCAGTTACTCGAAAGTGAACACTGAAGCTTTCTTT.

The chain carries TRBV11-1 and TRBJ2-1, with D possibly TRBD1 on 6 matching bases. CDR1 and CDR2 (germline): SGHAT, FQDESV (reference sequence). V lost 0 bases and J 3 bases, leaving 12 bases between the germline ends. This CDR3 region has 16 residues. CDR3 residues: CASSLAGARGYNEQFF. The CDR3 DNA is TGTGCCAGCAGCTTAGCCGGGGCCAGGGGCTACAATGAGCAGTTCTTC.

This clonotype has a count of ten or more. The V call is TRBV12-3 or TRBV12-4, the J call TRBJ2-3; D not resolved. V was trimmed by 8 bases and J by 0 bases, leaving 18 bases between them. The CDR3 length is 16 residues. The CDR3 protein is CASDFRRYSSTDTQYF. CDR3 DNA: TGTGCCAGCGACTTTAGGAGATACTCTAGCACAGATACGCAGTATTTT.

This clonotype was detected ten times or more. V gene TRBV6-2 or TRBV6-3 combines with J gene TRBJ1-1; perhaps TRBD1 as D (6 bases). V lost 8 bases to trimming and J lost 3 bases, with 10 bases between them. Germline lookup yields CDR1 MNHEY and CDR2 SVGEGT. This CDR3 comprises 12 residues. CDR3 in amino acids: CASVQGYTEAFF. CDR3 DNA: TGTGCCAGCGTACAGGGATACACTGAAGCTTTCTTT.

This clonotype was recorded at least ten times. The chain recombines TRBV3-1 with TRBJ2-5; D not certain. CDR3 length: 8 amino acids. The germline V gene has CDR1 LGHDT and CDR2 YNNKEL (reference sequence). V dropped 10 bases and J dropped 5 bases, with 2 bases sitting between them. DNA for the CDR3: TGTGCCAAGGAGACCCAGTACTTC. Amino acids: CAKETQYF.

The sample holds a few counts of this clonotype. This chain links TRBV24-1 with TRBJ2-1; D unclear. In germline, CDR1 is KGHDR, CDR2 SFDVKD. With 4 bases removed from V and 4 bases from J, the gap between germline ends came to 16 bases. The CDR3 runs to 16 residues. The CDR3 sequence: CATSDVDPAFYNEQFF. CDR3 in DNA: TGTGCCACCAGTGACGTAGACCCGGCCTTTTACAATGAGCAGTTCTTC.

This clonotype was seen only a few times. The J gene is TRBJ2-3, the V gene TRBV7-8, with no clear D. The CDR3 has 11 residues. The V gene's germline CDR1 is SGHVS and CDR2 FQNEAQ. Trimming cost V 11 bases and J 8 bases, with 14 bases left between them. In nucleotides, the CDR3 is TGTGCCGGCCACCGGTTGGGTACGCAGTATTTT. Translation: CAGHRLGTQYF.

This clonotype was found many times. The chain couples TRBV19 to TRBJ1-1; D unresolved. The CDR3 loop spans 15 amino acids. V was trimmed by 11 bases and J by 1 base, leaving 20 bases between them. Looked up from germline, CDR1 is LNHDA and CDR2 is SQIVND (reference sequence). The CDR3 DNA reads TGTGCCTCAGGTTCACGTCTTTTGGGGAACACTGAAGCTTTCTTT. Translation: CASGSRLLGNTEAFF.

V gene TRBV19 combines with J gene TRBJ2-7, with TRBD1 matching over 9 bases. CDR3 length: 15 amino acids. V was clipped by 8 bases and J by 1 base; unmatched bases: 9. Germline CDR1 is LNHDA and CDR2 is SQIVND (reference sequence). For the CDR3, the DNA is TGTGCCAGTTCTACATCCGGGACAGGGTCCTACGAGCAGTACTTC. It yields the protein CASSTSGTGSYEQYF.

Ten or more counts support this clonotype. The chain combines TRBV11-3 with TRBJ2-7; 8 bases are a match to TRBD1. The V segment lost 4 bases and the J segment 1 base; nucleotides outside the gene matches: 0. Germline CDR1 is SGHNT and CDR2 is YENEEA. The CDR3 sequence is 13 residues long. This chain's CDR3 is CASSWTGSYEQYF. DNA of the CDR3: TGTGCCAGCAGCTGGACAGGGTCCTACGAGCAGTACTTC.

The V call is TRBV7-9, the J call TRBJ2-5, with TRBD1 matching 7 bases. Trimming at V came to 5 bases and at J to 5 bases, leaving 5 bases not matched to a gene. CDR1 and CDR2 (germline): SEHNR, FQNEAQ (reference sequence). CDR3 length: 13 amino acids. CDR3 in DNA: TGTGCCAGCAGCCCAGGACAGGATGAGACCCAGTACTTC. This encodes CASSPGQDETQYF.

There are many counts of this clonotype. The chain uses TRBV7-9 and TRBJ2-7; 9 nucleotides agree with TRBD2. V shed 4 bases, J shed 4 bases, and the junction held 2 bases outside the gene matches. Germline V gene lookup returns CDR1 SEHNR and CDR2 FQNEAQ (reference sequence). The CDR3 is 13 amino acids. Here the CDR3 reads CASSSSGTYEQYF. The CDR3 DNA is TGTGCCAGCAGCTCTAGCGGGACTTACGAGCAGTACTTC.

This clonotype was observed at least ten times. This chain uses TRBV15 with TRBJ2-5; tentative D call: TRBD2 (6 bases). This CDR3 has 15 amino acids. CDR1 is LNHNV and CDR2 is YYDKDF in the germline V gene (reference sequence). V lost 0 bases to trimming and J lost 0 bases, with 8 bases between them. The CDR3 DNA sequence: TGTGCCACCAGCAGAGATGCTAGCGACCAAGAGACCCAGTACTTC. It specifies CATSRDASDQETQYF.

The V call is TRBV9, the J call TRBJ1-1; 7 nucleotides agree with TRBD1. Germline V gene data show CDR1 as SGDLS and CDR2 as YYNGEE. This CDR3 is 14 amino acids long. V lost 4 bases and J lost 4; bases outside the gene matches: 7. CDR3 sequence (DNA): TGTGCCAGCAGCCCCGAGACAGGGTTCACTGAAGCTTTCTTT. This codes for CASSPETGFTEAFF.

The V call is TRBV18, the J call TRBJ1-1; D is possibly TRBD1 (5 bases). The V end lost 4 bases, the J end lost 7 bases, and 10 bases lay between the germline ends. The CDR3 loop spans 12 amino acids. Germline CDR1 reads KGHSH; CDR2 reads LQKENI. This CDR3 reads CASSQGWDEAFF. CDR3 DNA: TGTGCCAGCTCACAGGGGTGGGATGAAGCTTTCTTT.

This clonotype has just a few counts. The genes are TRBV6-2 or TRBV6-3 and TRBJ2-3; 11 nucleotides agree with TRBD2. From germline, CDR1 is MNHEY and CDR2 SVGEGT. The CDR3 has 17 amino acids. With 2 bases clipped from V and 0 bases from J, the junction kept 4 bases outside the gene matches. CDR3 DNA: TGTGCCAGCAGTTACGATCCTAGCGGGAGGAGCACAGATACGCAGTATTTT. It encodes CASSYDPSGRSTDTQYF.

This clonotype was recorded at least ten times. This chain uses TRBV11-2 with TRBJ2-7; a possible D gene is TRBD2 (6 bases). Trimming shortened V by 0 bases and J by 3 bases, and 18 bases separated the two germline ends. This CDR3 has 17 amino acids. The germline V gene has CDR1 SGHAT and CDR2 FQNNGV. The CDR3 region has the DNA TGTGCCAGCAGCTTAGAATCCCCACTAGCAGCTTTCTACGAGCAGTACTTC. Its translation: CASSLESPLAAFYEQYF.

This chain uses TRBV27 with TRBJ2-1; TRBD2 matches at 8 bases. The germline V gene has CDR1 MNHEY and CDR2 SMNVEV (reference sequence). Germline trimming cut 5 bases from V and 4 bases from J; bases unmatched to any gene: 7. The length of the CDR3 is 15 residues. The CDR3 is CASSHSGAGYNEQFF. The CDR3 DNA is TGTGCCAGCAGTCATAGCGGGGCGGGGTACAATGAGCAGTTCTTC.

The CDR3 coding sequence is TGTGCCACCAGCTTAGCGGGTTACAATGAGCAGTTCTTC. Its protein is CATSLAGYNEQFF. This chain uses TRBV15 with TRBJ2-1, with 7 nucleotides matching TRBD2. V was clipped by 5 bases and J by 4 bases; unmatched bases: 2. The germline CDR1 and CDR2 sequences are LNHNV and YYDKDF (reference sequence). This CDR3 has 13 amino acids.

This clonotype appeared once. The V call is TRBV10-3, the J call TRBJ1-3, with TRBD1 matching over 7 bases. There are 15 residues in the CDR3. The germline V gene encodes CDR1 ENHRY and CDR2 SYGVKD. Unmatched junction bases numbered 7, after V lost 5 bases and J lost 3 bases. CDR3 nucleotides: TGTGCCATCAGTCCAACCCAGGGGGTTGGAAACACCATATATTTT. Amino acids: CAISPTQGVGNTIYF.

The sample holds many counts of this clonotype. The CDR3 DNA reads as TGTGCCATCAGGGGACAGAACCTCATGAACACTGAAGCTTTCTTT. Translating it yields CAIRGQNLMNTEAFF. The V call is TRBV10-3, the J call TRBJ1-1, with 7 positions matching TRBD1. CDR1 and CDR2 from the germline V gene are ENHRY and SYGVKD. The V gene end was trimmed by 6 bases and the J gene end by 0 bases; junction bases not matched to a gene: 7. This CDR3 region has 15 residues.

This clonotype was counted ten times or more. The chain uses TRBV14 and TRBJ2-2, with D hard to call. The CDR3 loop spans 16 amino acids. The germline V gene encodes CDR1 SGHDN and CDR2 FVKESK. V dropped 4 bases and J dropped 3 bases, with 15 bases sitting between them. The CDR3 sequence is CASSLGLGGYTGELFF. CDR3 coding DNA: TGTGCCAGCAGCCTTGGGCTAGGTGGCTACACCGGGGAGCTGTTTTTT.

Concerning this clonotype itself: One junction end does not reproduce the germline sequence, and a read error may be involved. The chain recombines TRBV2 with TRBJ1-2, with TRBD1 matching over 11 bases. The CDR3 spans 14 residues. Germline assignment: CDR1 SNHLY and CDR2 FYNNEI. CDR3 sequence reads: CASRDRGLFYGYTF. The CDR3 DNA reads as TGTGCCAGTAGGGACAGGGGGTTGTTCTATGGATACACCTTC.

The rearrangement joins TRBV5-1 to TRBJ2-5; D may correspond to TRBD1 or TRBD2 (6 bases each). The assigned J gene may be wrong: the sequence end matches TRBJ2-1 better. The CDR3 sequence is 14 residues long. The germline gives CDR1 SGHRS, CDR2 YFSETQ. Here the CDR3 DNA reads TGCGCCAGCAGCTTTACGGGGGCGGACTCAACCCAGTTCTTC. Its translation is CASSFTGADSTQFF.

The chain couples TRBV7-4 to TRBJ2-7; a possible D gene is TRBD2 (6 bases). The germline V gene encodes CDR1 SGHVT and CDR2 SQSDAQ. The length of the CDR3 is 16 residues. Deletions cut 5 bases from V and 0 bases from J, with 17 bases between. The CDR3 sequence is CASSLSPGDSSYEQYF. The CDR3 region has the DNA TGTGCCAGCAGCCTGAGTCCCGGGGACTCCTCCTACGAGCAGTACTTC.

This chain links TRBV2 with TRBJ1-1; weak D call: TRBD1 (5 bases). V lost 5 bases and J lost 5, with 18 bases in between. The CDR3 is made up of 15 amino acids. Germline loops: CDR1 SNHLY, CDR2 FYNNEI. The DNA for the CDR3 is TGTGCCAGCAGTCCTCAGGGTTTACAACGGACTGAAGCTTTCTTT. It encodes CASSPQGLQRTEAFF.

This sequence joins TRBV10-3 and TRBJ2-2; 7 nucleotides agree with TRBD1. Losses at the gene ends were 3 bases for V and 5 bases for J; bases not matched to a gene: 6. The CDR3 extends over 15 amino acids. CDR1 is ENHRY and CDR2 is SYGVKD in the germline V gene. The CDR3 DNA reads as TGTGCCATCAGTGATCTACAGGGGCAGACCGGGGAGCTGTTTTTT. It codes for CAISDLQGQTGELFF.

This clonotype was picked up many times. The rearrangement joins TRBV6-2 or TRBV6-3 to TRBJ1-2; D not certain. CDR3 size: 17 residues. Germline assignment: CDR1 MNHEY and CDR2 SVGEGT. The V gene lost 2 bases and the J gene lost 3 bases, with 19 bases spanning the gap. CDR3 protein: CASSYLVQIGVYYGYTF. DNA of the CDR3: TGTGCCAGCAGTTACCTCGTCCAGATTGGGGTTTACTATGGCTACACCTTC.

The chain links TRBV10-3 to TRBJ2-7; the match to TRBD2 covers 12 bases. Losses at the gene ends were 6 bases for V and 8 bases for J; bases not matched to a gene: 8. CDR1 is ENHRY and CDR2 is SYGVKD in the germline V gene. This CDR3 region has 14 residues. The CDR3 DNA sequence: TGTGCCATCAGGCCCGGGACTAGCGGGCCTCAGCAGTACTTC. It translates to CAIRPGTSGPQQYF.